These T cell receptor beta chains were read from a single sample in a study of cytomegalovirus exposure and HLA in healthy donors. Assay used: immunoSEQ multiplex PCR; TCRdb lists only in-frame clones, some missing. The sample yields 110,000 to 150,000 clones, roughly 80% seen once. Sequences were obtained from PBMCs. Source of these receptors: a young man in good health and CMV-seronegative. CDR3s include the opening cysteine and the closing phenylalanine or tryptophan. D genes are given only for firm matches.

TRBV7-9	TRBJ1-4	NA	CAGKTRGDELFF
TRBV7-2	TRBJ2-3	NA	CASSLVGYTDTQYF
TRBV10-3	TRBJ1-1	NA	CAISDRVNTEAFF
TRBV7-9	TRBJ1-1	NA	CASQLSQGNTEAFF
TRBV5-1	TRBJ2-3	TRBD2	CASSFSGGTDTQYF
TRBV13	TRBJ2-7	NA	CASSLVYGDEQYF
TRBV5-4	TRBJ2-1	TRBD2	CASSPIFTGAGGYNEQFF
TRBV5-1	TRBJ2-4	NA	CASRDTLAKNIQYF
TRBV6-5	TRBJ2-5	NA	CASSWTERETQYF
TRBV4-1	TRBJ1-3	NA	CASSQERGNTIYF
TRBV7-9	TRBJ1-6	TRBD1	CASSKGQTSSYNSPLHF
TRBV5-1	TRBJ2-2	NA	CASSARQVPGELFF
TRBV30	TRBJ1-1	NA	CAWMRDMNTEAFF
TRBV30	TRBJ1-1	NA	CAWAHLQHLNTEAFF
TRBV7-2	TRBJ2-3	NA	CASSPGAGRTDTQYF
TRBV5-5	TRBJ1-2	NA	CASSLVQGYYGYTF
TRBV5-4	TRBJ2-7	NA	CASSRDNSYEQYF
TRBV7-8	TRBJ1-1	NA	CASRPERNTEAFF
TRBV5-1	TRBJ2-2	NA	CASSWLLAGELFF
TRBV10-3	TRBJ1-1	NA	CAISEPGENTEAFF
TRBV5-4	TRBJ1-2	NA	CASSSQGSFNYGYTF
TRBV7-2	TRBJ2-7	TRBD1	CASSVQGGSSYEQYF
TRBV4-3	TRBJ2-7	TRBD1	CASSQGDRGFSYEQYF
TRBV19	TRBJ1-2	TRBD1	CAIRPRDSLLYGYTF
TRBV25-1	TRBJ1-1	TRBD1	CASSARTGFKDTEAFF
TRBV19	TRBJ1-5	NA	CASRVTGSNQPQHF
TRBV5-6	TRBJ1-6	NA	CASSRPESYNSPLHF
TRBV7-9	TRBJ1-2	NA	CASSGGRGENYGYTF
TRBV7-8	TRBJ2-2	TRBD2	CASTRAGGGELFF
TRBV4-1	TRBJ2-5	NA	CASSQGLSGYQETQYF
TRBV11-3	TRBJ2-2	NA	CASSPSTLAGNTGELFF
TRBV20-1	TRBJ1-2	NA	CSVAEIYGYTF
TRBV19	TRBJ1-2	TRBD1	CASSTTGPLNYGYTF
TRBV30	TRBJ1-5	NA	CAWSVMGGVKPQHF
TRBV27	TRBJ1-1	NA	CASSFVGGNTEAFF
TRBV9	TRBJ2-1	TRBD1	CASSVDRGGYNEQFF
TRBV7-2	TRBJ2-5	NA	CASSLMGTQEETQYF
TRBV6-5	TRBJ1-2	TRBD1	CASSRQDRSSGGYTF
TRBV7-9	TRBJ2-6	TRBD1	CASSSGQRLSGANVLTF
TRBV5-6	TRBJ2-7	NA	CASSLVRGFSPSYEQYF
TRBV5-1	TRBJ2-3	NA	CASNRDTDTQYF
TRBV27	TRBJ2-1	NA	CASSFAGRNEQFF